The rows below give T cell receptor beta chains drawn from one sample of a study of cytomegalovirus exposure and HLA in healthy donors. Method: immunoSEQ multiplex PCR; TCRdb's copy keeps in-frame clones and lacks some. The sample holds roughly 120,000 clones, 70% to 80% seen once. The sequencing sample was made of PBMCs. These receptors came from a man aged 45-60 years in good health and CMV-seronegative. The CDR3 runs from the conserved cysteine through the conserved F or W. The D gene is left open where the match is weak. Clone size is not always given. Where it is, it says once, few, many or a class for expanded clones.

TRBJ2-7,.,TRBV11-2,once,CASSLGPDSSYEQYF,TGTGCCAGCAGCTTGGGGCCGGACAGCTCCTACGAGCAGTACTTC
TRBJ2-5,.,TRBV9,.,CASSVDVQETQYF,TGTGCCAGCAGCGTAGATGTACAAGAGACCCAGTACTTC
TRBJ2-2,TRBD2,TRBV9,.,CASSPGAGGLTGELFF,TGTGCCAGCAGCCCGGGGGCGGGGGGCCTTACCGGGGAGCTGTTTTTT
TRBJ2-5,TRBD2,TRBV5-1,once,CASSLNGGAGETQYF,TGCGCCAGCAGCTTGAACGGGGGGGCCGGGGAGACCCAGTACTTC
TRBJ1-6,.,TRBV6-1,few,CASSNTNSPLHF,TGTGCCAGCAGTAACACGAATTCACCCCTCCACTTT
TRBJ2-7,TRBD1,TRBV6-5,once,CATSLGRTGGYEQYF,TGTGCCACCTCCCTGGGTAGGACAGGCGGCTACGAGCAGTACTTC
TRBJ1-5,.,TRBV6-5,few,CASSYHGGPNQPQHF,TGTGCCAGCAGTTACCATGGAGGGCCCAATCAGCCCCAGCATTTT
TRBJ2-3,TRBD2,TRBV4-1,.,CASSFSGASTDTQYF,TGCGCCAGCAGCTTCAGCGGGGCTAGCACAGATACGCAGTATTTT
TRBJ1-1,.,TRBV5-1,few,CASSFLTGPGNEAFF,TGCGCCAGCAGCTTTCTAACCGGACCGGGGAATGAAGCTTTCTTT
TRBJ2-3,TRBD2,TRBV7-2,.,CASSFSAGDRDTQYF,TGTGCCAGCAGCTTTTCAGCGGGGGATCGGGATACGCAGTATTTT
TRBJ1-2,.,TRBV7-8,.,CASSTTENYGYTF,TGTGCCAGCAGCACGACAGAGAACTATGGCTACACCTTC
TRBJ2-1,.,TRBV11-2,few,CASSFRVGFGEQFF,TGTGCCAGCAGCTTCCGGGTGGGTTTTGGAGAGCAGTTCTTC
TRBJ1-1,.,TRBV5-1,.,CASSIHETNMNTEAFF,TGCGCCAGCAGCATCCACGAGACAAACATGAACACTGAAGCTTTCTTT
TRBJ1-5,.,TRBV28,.,CASRRGGGNQPQHF,TGTGCCAGCCGGCGGGGGGGTGGCAATCAGCCCCAGCATTTT
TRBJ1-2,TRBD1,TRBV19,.,CASSAGTATFNYGYTF,TGTGCCAGTAGTGCCGGGACAGCTACCTTTAACTATGGCTACACCTTC
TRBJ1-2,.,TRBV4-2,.,CASSPETGEYGYTF,TGTGCCAGCAGCCCCGAGACAGGAGAGTATGGCTACACCTTC
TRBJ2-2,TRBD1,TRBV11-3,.,CASQPGTGRTGELFF,TGTGCCAGCCAACCAGGGACAGGGAGAACCGGGGAGCTGTTTTTT
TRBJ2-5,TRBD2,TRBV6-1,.,CASSGLAGGVGETQYF,TGTGCCAGCAGTGGTCTAGCGGGGGGCGTGGGGGAGACCCAGTACTTC
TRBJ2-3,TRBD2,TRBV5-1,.,CASSLTSGGADTQYF,TGCGCCAGCAGCCTGACTAGCGGGGGGGCAGATACGCAGTATTTT
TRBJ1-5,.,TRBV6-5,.,CASSRVDVGPQHF,TGTGCCAGCAGTCGGGTGGATGTCGGGCCCCAGCATTTT
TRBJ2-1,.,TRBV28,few,CASSWGDEQFF,TGTGCCAGCAGTTGGGGAGATGAGCAGTTCTTC
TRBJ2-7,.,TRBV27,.,CASSLRGLSLYEQYF,TGTGCCAGCAGTTTGCGGGGGCTCTCTCTCTACGAGCAGTACTTC
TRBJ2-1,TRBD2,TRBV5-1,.,CASSFKRGGTNEQFF,TGCGCCAGCAGCTTTAAGCGGGGGGGCACGAATGAGCAGTTCTTC